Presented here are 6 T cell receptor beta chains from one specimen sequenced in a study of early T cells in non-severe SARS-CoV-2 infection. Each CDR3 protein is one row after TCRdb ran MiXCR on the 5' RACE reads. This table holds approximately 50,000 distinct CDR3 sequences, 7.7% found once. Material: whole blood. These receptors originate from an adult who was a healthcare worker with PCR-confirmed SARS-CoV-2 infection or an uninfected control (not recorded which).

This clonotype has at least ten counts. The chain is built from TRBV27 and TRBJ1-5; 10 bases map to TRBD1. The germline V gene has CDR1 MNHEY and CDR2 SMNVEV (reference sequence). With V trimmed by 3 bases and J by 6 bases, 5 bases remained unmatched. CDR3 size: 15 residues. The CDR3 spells CASSFRQGAGQPQHF. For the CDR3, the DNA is TGTGCCAGCAGTTTCCGACAGGGGGCAGGTCAGCCCCAGCATTTT.

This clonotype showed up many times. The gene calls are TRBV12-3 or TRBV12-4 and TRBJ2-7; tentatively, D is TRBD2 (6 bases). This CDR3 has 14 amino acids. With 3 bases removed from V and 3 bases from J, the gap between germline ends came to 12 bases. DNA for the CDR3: TGTGCCAGCAGTTTGGGGGGAATAGTCTACGAGCAGTACTTC. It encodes CASSLGGIVYEQYF.

The CDR3 DNA reads TGTGCCAGCAGGCCGACTAGCGGGGGGTACCTCTACGAGCAGTACTTC. Its translation: CASRPTSGGYLYEQYF. The rearrangement links TRBV6-2 or TRBV6-3 to TRBJ2-7; 13 bases are shared with TRBD2. J gave up 3 bases and V 6 bases, and 8 bases lay outside the gene matches. This CDR3 is built from 16 residues. The germline V gene has CDR1 MNHEY and CDR2 SVGEGT.

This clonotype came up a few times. CDR3 in amino acids: CASSVQGGYTF. CDR3 nucleotide sequence: TGTGCCAGCAGTGTACAGGGCGGCTACACCTTC. V usage is TRBV2 and J usage is TRBJ1-2; D perhaps matches TRBD1 (6 bases). CDR1 is SNHLY and CDR2 is FYNNEI in the germline V gene. CDR3 size: 11 residues. Trimming took 4 bases from V and 8 from J, leaving 8 bases between them. Filled out from reference TRBV2 and TRBJ1-2, the complete variable domain reads EPEVTQTPSHQVTQMGQEVILRCVPISNHLYFYWYRQILGQKVEFLVSFYNNEISEKSEIFDDQFSVERPDGSNFTLKIRSTKLEDSAMYFCASSVQGGYTFGSGTRLTVV.

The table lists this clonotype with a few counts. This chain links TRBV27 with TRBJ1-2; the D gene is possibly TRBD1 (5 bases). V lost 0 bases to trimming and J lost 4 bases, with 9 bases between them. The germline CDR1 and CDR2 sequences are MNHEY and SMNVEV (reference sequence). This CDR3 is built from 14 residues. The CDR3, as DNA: TGTGCCAGCAGTTTATCGCCAGGGTTCTATGGCTACACCTTC. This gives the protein CASSLSPGFYGYTF.

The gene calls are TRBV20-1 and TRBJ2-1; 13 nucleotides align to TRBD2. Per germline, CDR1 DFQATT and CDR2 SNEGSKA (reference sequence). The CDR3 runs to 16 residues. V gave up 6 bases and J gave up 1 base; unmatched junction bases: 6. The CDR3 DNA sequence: TGCAGTGCAACGACTAGCGGGGGGCCGTCCTACAATGAGCAGTTCTTC. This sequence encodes CSATTSGGPSYNEQFF.